The source of this TCR beta chain is a study of blood T cell repertoires in COVID-19. Study information: T cells, B-cell-depleted T cells, or PBMCs supplied cDNA or gDNA.

Study processing details: Nucleated cell number was recorded as an estimate derived from reference gene primer amplification. The assay was immunoSEQ multiplex PCR, and TCRdb's table has in-frame clones only and misses some. V, J and clone size reflect that table, while D and trimming were determined from the DNA. The table has 53,000 or so clones, about three quarters seen once. Per the germline V gene, CDR1 is GTSNPN and CDR2 is SVGIG (reference sequence). V shed 1 base, J shed 1 base, and the junction held 5 bases outside the gene matches. The CDR3 is made up of 16 amino acids. Source material: peripheral blood. The V gene is TRBV30, the J gene TRBJ2-5, with 11 bases fitting TRBD2. The receptor was isolated from a man in his 70s with active or convalescent COVID-19. The CDR3 spells CAWSALAGGRQETQYF. The CDR3, as DNA: TGTGCCTGGAGTGCGTTAGCGGGGGGGCGCCAAGAGACCCAGTACTTC.